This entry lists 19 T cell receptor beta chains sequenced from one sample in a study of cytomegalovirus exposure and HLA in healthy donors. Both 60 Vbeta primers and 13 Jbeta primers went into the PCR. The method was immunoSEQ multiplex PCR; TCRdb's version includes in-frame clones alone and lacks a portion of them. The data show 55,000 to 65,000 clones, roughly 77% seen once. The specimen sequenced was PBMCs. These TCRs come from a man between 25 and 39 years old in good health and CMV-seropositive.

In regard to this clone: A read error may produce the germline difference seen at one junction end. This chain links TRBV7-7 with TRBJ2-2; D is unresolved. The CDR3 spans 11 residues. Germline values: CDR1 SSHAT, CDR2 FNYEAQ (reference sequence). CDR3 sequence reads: CASSPGGELFF. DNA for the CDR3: TGTGCTAGCAGCCCAGGCGGGGAGCTGTTTTTT.

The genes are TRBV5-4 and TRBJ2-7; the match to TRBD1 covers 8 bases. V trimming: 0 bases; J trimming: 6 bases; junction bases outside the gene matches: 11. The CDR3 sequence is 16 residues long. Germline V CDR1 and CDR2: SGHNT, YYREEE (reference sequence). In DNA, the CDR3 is TGTGCCAGCAGCTTGGAAACGAGACAGGGGACCGGCGAGCAGTACTTC. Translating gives CASSLETRQGTGEQYF.

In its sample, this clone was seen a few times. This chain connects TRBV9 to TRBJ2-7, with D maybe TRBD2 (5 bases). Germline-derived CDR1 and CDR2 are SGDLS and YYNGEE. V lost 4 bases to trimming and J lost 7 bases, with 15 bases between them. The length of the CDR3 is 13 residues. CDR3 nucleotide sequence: TGTGCCAGCAGCCCGCGGGCCCAGGCGGAGCAGTACTTC. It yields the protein CASSPRAQAEQYF.

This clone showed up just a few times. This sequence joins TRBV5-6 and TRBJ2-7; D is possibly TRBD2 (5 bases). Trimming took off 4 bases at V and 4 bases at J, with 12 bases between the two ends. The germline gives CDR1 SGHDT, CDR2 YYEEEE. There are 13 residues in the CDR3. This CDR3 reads CASSPGLEYEQYF. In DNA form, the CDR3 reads TGTGCCAGCAGCCCTGGACTGGAATACGAGCAGTACTTC. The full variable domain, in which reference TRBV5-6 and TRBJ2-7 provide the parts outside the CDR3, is DAGVTQSPTHLIKTRGQQVTLRCSPKSGHDTVSWYQQALGQGPQFIFQYYEEEERQRGNFPDRFSGHQFPNYSSELNVNALLLGDSALYLCASSPGLEYEQYFGPGTRLTVT.

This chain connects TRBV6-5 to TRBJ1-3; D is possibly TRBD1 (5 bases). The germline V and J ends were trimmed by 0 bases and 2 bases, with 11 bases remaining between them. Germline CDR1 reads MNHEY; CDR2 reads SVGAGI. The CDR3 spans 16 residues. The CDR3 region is CASSYSSGGTGNTIYF. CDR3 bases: TGTGCCAGCAGTTACTCCTCGGGGGGAACTGGAAACACCATATATTTT.

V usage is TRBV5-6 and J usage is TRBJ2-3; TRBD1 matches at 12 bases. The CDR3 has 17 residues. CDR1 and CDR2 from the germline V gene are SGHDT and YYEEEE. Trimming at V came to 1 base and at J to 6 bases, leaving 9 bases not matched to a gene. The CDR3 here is CASSLSGQGAGMDTQYF. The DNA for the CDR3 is TGTGCCAGCAGCTTGTCGGGACAGGGGGCAGGTATGGATACGCAGTATTTT.

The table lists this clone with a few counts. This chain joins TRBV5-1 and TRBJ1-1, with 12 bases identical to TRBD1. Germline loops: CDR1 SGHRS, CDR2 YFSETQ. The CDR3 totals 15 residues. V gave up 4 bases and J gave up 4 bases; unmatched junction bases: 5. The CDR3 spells CASSGDRGLATEAFF. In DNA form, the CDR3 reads TGCGCCAGCAGCGGGGACAGGGGGCTCGCCACTGAAGCTTTCTTT.

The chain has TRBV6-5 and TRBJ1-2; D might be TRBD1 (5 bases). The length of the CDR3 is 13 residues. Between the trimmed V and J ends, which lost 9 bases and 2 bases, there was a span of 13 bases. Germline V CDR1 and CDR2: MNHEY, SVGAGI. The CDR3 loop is CASGARGNYGYTF. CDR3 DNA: TGTGCCAGTGGGGCACGAGGAAACTATGGCTACACCTTC.

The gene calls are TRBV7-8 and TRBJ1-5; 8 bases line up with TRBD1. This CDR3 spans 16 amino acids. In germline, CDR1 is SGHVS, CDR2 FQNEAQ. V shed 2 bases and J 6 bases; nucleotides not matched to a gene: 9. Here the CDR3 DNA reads TGTGCCAGCAGCTTATCCGGACAGGGAGTCCCTCAGCCCCAGCATTTT. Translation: CASSLSGQGVPQPQHF.

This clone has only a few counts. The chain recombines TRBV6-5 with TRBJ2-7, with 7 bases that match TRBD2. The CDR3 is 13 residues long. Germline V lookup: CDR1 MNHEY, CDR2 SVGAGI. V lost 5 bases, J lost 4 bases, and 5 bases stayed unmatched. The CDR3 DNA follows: TGTGCCAGCAGTGGTGGGGGGGGTTACGAGCAGTACTTC. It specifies CASSGGGGYEQYF.

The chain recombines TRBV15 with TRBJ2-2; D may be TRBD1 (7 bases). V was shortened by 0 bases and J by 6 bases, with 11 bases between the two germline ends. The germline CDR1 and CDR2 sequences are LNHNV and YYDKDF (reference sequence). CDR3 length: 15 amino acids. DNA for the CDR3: TGTGCCACCAGCAGAGACAGGGGGACTCCCGGGGAGCTGTTTTTT. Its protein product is CATSRDRGTPGELFF.

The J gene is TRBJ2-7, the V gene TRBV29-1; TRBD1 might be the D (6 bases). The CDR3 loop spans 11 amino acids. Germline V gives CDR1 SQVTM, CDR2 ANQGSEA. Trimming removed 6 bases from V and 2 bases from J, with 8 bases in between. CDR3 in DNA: TGCAGCGTGGGGGCGACCTACGAGCAGTACTTC. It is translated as CSVGATYEQYF.

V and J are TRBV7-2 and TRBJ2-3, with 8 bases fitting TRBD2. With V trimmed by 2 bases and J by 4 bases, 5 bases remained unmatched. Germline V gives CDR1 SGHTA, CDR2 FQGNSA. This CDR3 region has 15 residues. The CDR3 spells CASSLPSGLSDTQYF. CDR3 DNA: TGTGCCAGCAGCTTACCTAGCGGGTTGTCAGATACGCAGTATTTT.

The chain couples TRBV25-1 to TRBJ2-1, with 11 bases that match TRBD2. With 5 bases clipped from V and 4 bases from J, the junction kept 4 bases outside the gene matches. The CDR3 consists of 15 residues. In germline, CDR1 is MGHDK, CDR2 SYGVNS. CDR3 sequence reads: CASSQLAGEYNEQFF. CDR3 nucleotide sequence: TGTGCCAGCAGTCAACTAGCGGGGGAATACAATGAGCAGTTCTTC.

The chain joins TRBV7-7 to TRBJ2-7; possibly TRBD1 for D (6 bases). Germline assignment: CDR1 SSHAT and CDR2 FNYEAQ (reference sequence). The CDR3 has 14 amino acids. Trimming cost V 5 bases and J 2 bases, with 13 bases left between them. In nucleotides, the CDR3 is TGTGCCAGCAGCGTGGGAGAGGGGGCCTACGAGCAGTACTTC. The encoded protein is CASSVGEGAYEQYF.

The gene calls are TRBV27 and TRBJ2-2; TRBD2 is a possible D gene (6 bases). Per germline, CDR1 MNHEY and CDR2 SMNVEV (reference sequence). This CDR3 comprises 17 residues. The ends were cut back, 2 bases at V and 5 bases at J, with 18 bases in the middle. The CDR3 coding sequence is TGTGCCAGCAGTTTAGAATCCGGCTCAGGGAGGACCGGGGAGCTGTTTTTT. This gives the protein CASSLESGSGRTGELFF.

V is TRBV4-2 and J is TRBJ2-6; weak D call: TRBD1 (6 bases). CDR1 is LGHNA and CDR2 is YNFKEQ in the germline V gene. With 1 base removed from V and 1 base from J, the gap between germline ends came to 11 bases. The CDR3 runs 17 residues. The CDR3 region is CASSQADSGSGANVLTF. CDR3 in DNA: TGTGCCAGCAGCCAAGCGGACAGTGGATCTGGGGCCAACGTCCTGACTTTC.

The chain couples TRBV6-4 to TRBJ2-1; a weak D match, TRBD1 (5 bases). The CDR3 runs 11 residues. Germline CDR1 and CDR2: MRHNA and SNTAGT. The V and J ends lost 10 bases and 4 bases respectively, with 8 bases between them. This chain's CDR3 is CATKGYNEQFF. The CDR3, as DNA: TGTGCCACTAAGGGGTACAATGAGCAGTTCTTC.

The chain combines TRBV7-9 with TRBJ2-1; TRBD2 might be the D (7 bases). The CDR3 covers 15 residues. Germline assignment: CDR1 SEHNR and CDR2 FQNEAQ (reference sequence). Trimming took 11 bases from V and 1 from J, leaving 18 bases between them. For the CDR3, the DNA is TGTGCCTGGCGACCGGGGGGCGCGTCCTACAATGAGCAGTTCTTC. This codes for CAWRPGGASYNEQFF.